This T cell receptor (beta chain) was found in a study of beta chain features in type 1 diabetes. Study-level points and caveats: Whatever favoring of shorter templates PCR might show would apply equally to patients and controls. Moderately but significantly shorter TCRB CDR3s were found in Type 1 diabetes patients in all four CD4+ subsets.

Expressed TCRB transcripts were sequenced after all isolated RNA was converted to cDNA. TCRdb keeps only in-frame clones here, not all; method: immunoSEQ multiplex PCR. Here the sample spans about 360,000 clones, around 12% being singletons. Regarding this clone: The antigen is unknown.

The germline V gene has CDR1 LNHDA and CDR2 SQIVND (reference sequence). CDR3 length: 15 amino acids. Trimming left V 11 bases short and J 3 bases short, with 20 bases between. Sequences were obtained from naive CD4+ T cells from blood. The V and J genes are TRBV19 and TRBJ2-4; a possible D gene is TRBD1 (6 bases). The receptor comes from a woman younger than 30 with type 1 diabetes. In DNA, the CDR3 is TGTGCCGTCGGTGCTTGGGGGCCTAACAAAAACATTCAGTACTTC. It specifies CAVGAWGPNKNIQYF.